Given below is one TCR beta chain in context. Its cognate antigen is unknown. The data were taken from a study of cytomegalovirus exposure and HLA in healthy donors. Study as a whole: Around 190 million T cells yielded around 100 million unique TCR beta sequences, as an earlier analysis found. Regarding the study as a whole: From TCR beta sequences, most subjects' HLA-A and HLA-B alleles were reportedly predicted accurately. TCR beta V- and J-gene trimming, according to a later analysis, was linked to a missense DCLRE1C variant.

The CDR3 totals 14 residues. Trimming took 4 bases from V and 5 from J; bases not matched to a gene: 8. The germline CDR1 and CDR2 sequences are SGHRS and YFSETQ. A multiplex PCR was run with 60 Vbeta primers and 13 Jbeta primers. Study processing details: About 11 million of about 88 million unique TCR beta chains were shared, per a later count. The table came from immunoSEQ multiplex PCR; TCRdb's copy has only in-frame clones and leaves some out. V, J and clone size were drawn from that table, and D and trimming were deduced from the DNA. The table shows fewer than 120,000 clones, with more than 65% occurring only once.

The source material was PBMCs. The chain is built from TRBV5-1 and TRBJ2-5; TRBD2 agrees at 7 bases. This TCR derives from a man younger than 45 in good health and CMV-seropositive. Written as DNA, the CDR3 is TGCGCCAGCAGCGTACGGGGGGACGGGGAGACCCAGTACTTC. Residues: CASSVRGDGETQYF.